The 20 T cell receptor beta chains below all came from one sample that was sequenced in a study of blood T cell repertoires in COVID-19. Libraries were prepared by immunoSEQ multiplex PCR; TCRdb keeps only in-frame clonotypes and omits some of them. The sample has approximately 380,000 clones, roughly nine tenths seen once. The sequenced material came from PBMCs or T cells enriched from blood (not recorded which). Receptors were obtained from a woman between 40 and 55 years old who had been exposed to COVID-19.

The chain links TRBV5-4 to TRBJ2-5, with D tentatively TRBD1 (5 bases). The CDR3 is made up of 15 amino acids. Trimming took 5 bases from V and 1 from J, leaving 15 bases between them. Germline-derived CDR1 and CDR2 are SGHNT and YYREEE (reference sequence). CDR3 bases: TGTGCCAGCAGTCCGACTTTAGGGGTCCAAGAGACCCAGTACTTC. It yields the protein CASSPTLGVQETQYF.

J is TRBJ1-2 and V is TRBV13; D call uncertain. V lost 3 bases to trimming and J lost 2 bases, with 7 bases between them. CDR3 length equals 13 residues. CDR1 and CDR2 from the germline V gene are PRHDT and FYEKMQ (reference sequence). The CDR3 protein is CASSFRRNYGYTF. The DNA of the CDR3 is TGTGCCAGCAGCTTCAGGAGGAACTATGGCTACACCTTC.

The chain combines TRBV5-4 with TRBJ1-3; 7 bases are a match to TRBD1. The CDR3 is 16 residues long. J was trimmed by 0 bases and V by 0 bases; bases with no gene match: 3. CDR1 SGHNT and CDR2 YYREEE come from the germline V gene (reference sequence). The CDR3 region has the DNA TGTGCCAGCAGCTTGGGGGGACAGTTCTCTGGAAACACCATATATTTT. Translation gives CASSLGGQFSGNTIYF.

The CDR3 sequence: CASSLATGQSYGYTF. CDR3 nucleotide sequence: TGTGCCAGCAGCCTCGCGACGGGACAGAGTTATGGCTACACCTTC. This chain links TRBV4-2 with TRBJ1-2; 7 positions match TRBD1. With 4 bases clipped from V and 5 bases from J, the junction kept 10 bases outside the gene matches. The CDR3 sequence is 15 residues long. Germline CDR1 LGHNA, CDR2 YNFKEQ.

The chain employs TRBV5-8 and TRBJ1-5, with 7 bases aligning to TRBD1. V trimming: 0 bases; J trimming: 6 bases; junction bases outside the gene matches: 9. The CDR3 spans 16 residues. CDR1 is SGHTS and CDR2 is YDEGEE in the germline V gene. In DNA form, the CDR3 reads TGTGCCAGCAGCTTGGAAGGCTATAGGGGGCTTCAGCCCCAGCATTTT. It yields the protein CASSLEGYRGLQPQHF. The whole variable domain, filled in from reference TRBV5-8 and TRBJ1-5, reads EAGVTQSPTHLIKTRGQQATLRCSPISGHTSVYWYQQALGLGLQFLLWYDEGEERNRGNFPPRFSGRQFPNYSSELNVNALELEDSALYLCASSLEGYRGLQPQHFGDGTRLSIL.

This sequence joins TRBV29-1 and TRBJ1-2; the match to TRBD1 covers 10 bases. Per germline, CDR1 SQVTM and CDR2 ANQGSEA. This CDR3 spans 18 amino acids. V shed 0 bases, J shed 4 bases, and the junction held 14 bases outside the gene matches. The CDR3 sequence is CSVEDQRGTGATLYGYTF. DNA of the CDR3: TGCAGCGTTGAAGATCAACGTGGGACAGGGGCGACTCTCTATGGCTACACCTTC. The variable domain in full, completed from reference TRBV29-1 and TRBJ1-2, reads SAVISQKPSRDICQRGTSLTIQCQVDSQVTMMFWYRQQPGQSLTLIATANQGSEATYESGFVIDKFPISRPNLTFSTLTVSNMSPEDSSIYLCSVEDQRGTGATLYGYTFGSGTRLTVV.

The V and J genes are TRBV24-1 and TRBJ2-1; maybe TRBD1 (6 bases). Deletions cut 3 bases from V and 3 bases from J, with 17 bases between. Germline V gives CDR1 KGHDR, CDR2 SFDVKD. The CDR3 contains 17 residues. The CDR3 DNA follows: TGTGCCACCAGTGATCTCCCCCAGGGGATGGGCTACAATGAGCAGTTCTTC. As protein: CATSDLPQGMGYNEQFF.

The chain carries TRBV30 and TRBJ1-2; D possibly corresponds to TRBD1 (5 bases). The CDR3 is 14 residues long. Trimming took 3 bases from V and 4 from J, leaving 15 bases between them. The V gene's germline CDR1 is GTSNPN and CDR2 SVGIG (reference sequence). The CDR3 nucleotides read TGTGCCTGGAGGGTGGCCGGGACTGTCTATGGCTACACCTTC. This translates into CAWRVAGTVYGYTF.

CDR3 bases: TGTGCCTCCAGGGGGACTAGCGGGGGGCGCTACAATGAGCAGTTCTTC. It is translated as CASRGTSGGRYNEQFF. This rearrangement joins TRBV7-9 to TRBJ2-1, with 15 bases lining up with TRBD2. Germline V gives CDR1 SEHNR, CDR2 FQNEAQ (reference sequence). The CDR3 runs 16 residues. Unmatched junction bases numbered 8, after V lost 11 bases and J lost 3 bases.

This chain joins TRBV10-2 and TRBJ1-6; the D gene is possibly TRBD1 (5 bases). Germline lookup yields CDR1 WSHSY and CDR2 SAAADI. The CDR3 length is 18 residues. V lost 2 bases and J 0 bases, leaving 14 bases between the germline ends. CDR3 nucleotides: TGCGCCAGCAGTGAGACCGGACACCTGAGCTCCTATAATTCACCCCTCCACTTT. It codes for CASSETGHLSSYNSPLHF.

The rearrangement uses TRBV20-1 and TRBJ2-2; 8 nucleotides line up with TRBD1. The CDR3 loop spans 11 amino acids. Trimming at V came to 6 bases and at J to 7 bases, leaving 1 base not matched to a gene. Germline-derived CDR1 and CDR2 are DFQATT and SNEGSKA (reference sequence). CDR3 protein: CSATGGGELFF. The CDR3, as DNA: TGCAGTGCCACAGGGGGCGGGGAGCTGTTTTTT.

The chain combines TRBV7-3 with TRBJ2-1, with 11 bases aligning to TRBD2. CDR3 length: 15 residues. V dropped 5 bases and J dropped 9; count of bases not matched to a gene: 9. Germline V gene lookup returns CDR1 SGHTA and CDR2 FQGTGA. This CDR3 is CASSLLAGAYGEQFF. The CDR3 DNA reads TGTGCCAGCAGCCTACTAGCGGGAGCGTACGGTGAGCAGTTCTTC.

This chain uses TRBV7-3 with TRBJ2-1, with 10 bases matching TRBD1. This CDR3 contains 16 residues. Per germline, CDR1 SGHTA and CDR2 FQGTGA. Trimming removed 5 bases from V and 8 bases from J; junction bases left unmatched: 12. In DNA, the CDR3 is TGTGCCAGCAGCCCCTACTCCGGGACAGGGGCCCATGAGCAGTTCTTC. Amino acid sequence: CASSPYSGTGAHEQFF.

The V call is TRBV18, the J call TRBJ1-5; D gene ambiguous. Germline CDR1 reads KGHSH; CDR2 reads LQKENI. Trimming shortened V by 3 bases and J by 0 bases, and 6 bases separated the two germline ends. This CDR3 region has 14 residues. The CDR3 nucleotides are TGTGCCAGCTCACCGGCAGGTAGCAATCAGCCCCAGCATTTT. Translated, it gives CASSPAGSNQPQHF.

V gene TRBV3-1 (or the pseudogene TRBV3-2) combines with J gene TRBJ1-2, with D possibly being TRBD1 (6 bases). Per germline, CDR1 LGHDT and CDR2 YNNKEL (reference sequence). The V gene lost 5 bases and the J gene lost 7 bases, with 11 bases spanning the gap. CDR3 length: 12 amino acids. The CDR3 DNA reads TGTGCCAGCAGCTTTCGGACAGTTGGCTACACCTTC. Translation gives CASSFRTVGYTF.

The chain has TRBV11-3 and TRBJ1-3; D not resolved. The CDR3 is 12 residues long. V lost 4 bases and J lost 2, with 3 bases in between. Germline loops: CDR1 SGHNT, CDR2 YENEEA. The DNA of the CDR3 is TGTGCCAGCAGCTCTGCTGGAAACACCATATATTTT. It translates to CASSSAGNTIYF.

The chain recombines TRBV29-1 with TRBJ1-2; no clear D. The length of the CDR3 is 12 residues. Trimming took off 7 bases at V and 0 bases at J, with 9 bases between the two ends. The germline CDR1 and CDR2 sequences are SQVTM and ANQGSEA. CDR3 in amino acids: CSARSANYGYTF. In DNA, the CDR3 is TGCAGCGCCCGGTCCGCTAACTATGGCTACACCTTC.

Points on this clone: The sample holds other DNA sequences that translate to the same CDR3. CDR3 residues: CASSLADRGNTEAFF. CDR3 coding DNA: TGTGCCAGCAGCTTAGCGGACAGGGGTAACACTGAAGCTTTCTTT. The chain couples TRBV7-9 to TRBJ1-1, with 9 positions matching TRBD1. Germline V CDR1 and CDR2: SEHNR, FQNEAQ (reference sequence). The V and J ends lost 0 bases and 2 bases, in that order; junction bases with no gene match: 1. This CDR3 is built from 15 residues. Using reference TRBV7-9 and TRBJ1-1 for the parts outside the CDR3, the full variable domain is DTGVSQNPRHKITKRGQNVTFRCDPISEHNRLYWYRQTLGQGPEFLTYFQNEAQLEKSRLLSDRFSAERPKGSFSTLEIQRTEQGDSAMYLCASSLADRGNTEAFFGQGTRLTVV.

CDR3 loop: CASSLDRTNTEAFF. Here the CDR3 DNA reads TGTGCCAGCAGCTTGGACAGAACGAACACTGAAGCTTTCTTT. V gene TRBV13 combines with J gene TRBJ1-1, with D possibly being TRBD1 (6 bases). V was trimmed by 3 bases and J by 1 base, leaving 9 bases between them. From germline, CDR1 is PRHDT and CDR2 FYEKMQ (reference sequence). The length of the CDR3 is 14 residues. Full variable domain (rest looked up from reference TRBV13 and TRBJ1-1): AAGVIQSPRHLIKEKRETATLKCYPIPRHDTVYWYQQGPGQDPQFLISFYEKMQSDKGSIPDRFSAQQFSDYHSELNMSSLELGDSALYFCASSLDRTNTEAFFGQGTRLTVV.

The V call is TRBV11-3, the J call TRBJ2-1; D remains unclear. From germline, CDR1 is SGHNT and CDR2 YENEEA. Trimming left V 1 base short and J 0 bases short, with 7 bases between. The CDR3 covers 15 residues. The CDR3 bases are TGTGCCAGCAGCTTAGGGCAGTTCTCCTACAATGAGCAGTTCTTC. Amino acids: CASSLGQFSYNEQFF.